The 5 T cell receptor beta chains below were found in one sample sequenced in a study of T cell repertoires in cytomegalovirus infection. TCRdb independently ran MiXCR on the reads; one entry per CDR3 protein. The profile shows around 440,000 distinct CDR3 sequences, around 11% of them singletons. Sequencing was done on a sample of PBMCs. The receptor source for this set is a human donor in good health (CMV status not recorded). Some clones in this sample may be carry-over from other donors' samples.

Ten or more counts support this clonotype. The rearrangement joins TRBV14 to TRBJ1-4; TRBD1 might be the D (5 bases). Trimming pared 1 base from V and 2 bases from J, leaving 17 bases between. The CDR3 contains 18 residues. Germline CDR1 SGHDN, CDR2 FVKESK. The CDR3 is CASSQGTDLWGTNEKLFF. For the CDR3, the DNA is TGTGCCAGCAGCCAAGGTACCGACTTGTGGGGCACTAATGAAAAACTGTTTTTT.

This clonotype was recorded at least ten times. The gene calls are TRBV6-1 and TRBJ1-1; TRBD1 aligns across 8 bases. The germline V gene encodes CDR1 MNHNS and CDR2 SASEGT. The CDR3 totals 14 residues. V was pared by 5 bases and J by 0 bases, with 2 bases of the junction left unmatched. The CDR3 reads CASSRTGLNTEAFF. CDR3 nucleotide sequence: TGTGCCAGCAGTCGGACAGGGCTGAACACTGAAGCTTTCTTT.

The chain employs TRBV4-2 and TRBJ2-1; 7 bases map to TRBD2. This CDR3 contains 16 residues. Germline CDR1 LGHNA, CDR2 YNFKEQ. The junction had 11 bases not matched to a gene; V was cut back by 0 bases and J by 9 bases. The CDR3 region is CASSQDPSGTQFEQFF. DNA of the CDR3: TGTGCCAGCAGCCAAGACCCTAGCGGAACCCAATTTGAGCAGTTCTTC.

This clonotype was recorded many times. The rearrangement joins TRBV20-1 to TRBJ2-1; 8 bases match TRBD2. With 5 bases clipped from V and 7 bases from J, the junction kept 13 bases outside the gene matches. CDR3 length equals 15 residues. Germline V gene data show CDR1 as DFQATT and CDR2 as SNEGSKA (reference sequence). The CDR3 protein is CSAFPAGTRENEQFF. CDR3 DNA sequence: TGCAGTGCTTTCCCCGCCGGGACTAGAGAGAATGAGCAGTTCTTC.

At least ten counts were recorded for this clonotype. This CDR3 is CAISLFTPNGVSNTGELFF. The CDR3 region has the DNA TGTGCCATCAGTCTGTTTACCCCAAATGGGGTCAGTAACACCGGGGAGCTGTTTTTT. The rearrangement links TRBV10-3 to TRBJ2-2; D uncertain. The CDR3 is 19 residues long. Trimming took 5 bases from V and 2 from J, leaving 24 bases between them. Germline CDR1 ENHRY, CDR2 SYGVKD.